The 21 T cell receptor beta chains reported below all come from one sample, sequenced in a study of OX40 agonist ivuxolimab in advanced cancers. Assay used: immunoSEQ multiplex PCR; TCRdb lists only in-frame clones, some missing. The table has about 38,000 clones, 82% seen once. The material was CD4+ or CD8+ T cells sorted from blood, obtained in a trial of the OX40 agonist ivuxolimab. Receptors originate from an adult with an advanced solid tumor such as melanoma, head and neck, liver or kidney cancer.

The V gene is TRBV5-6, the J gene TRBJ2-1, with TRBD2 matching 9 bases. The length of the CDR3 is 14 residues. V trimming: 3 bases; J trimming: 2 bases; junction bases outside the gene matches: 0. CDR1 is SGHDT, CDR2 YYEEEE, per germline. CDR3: CASSWTSAYNEQFF. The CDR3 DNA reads TGTGCCAGCAGCTGGACTAGCGCCTACAATGAGCAGTTCTTC.

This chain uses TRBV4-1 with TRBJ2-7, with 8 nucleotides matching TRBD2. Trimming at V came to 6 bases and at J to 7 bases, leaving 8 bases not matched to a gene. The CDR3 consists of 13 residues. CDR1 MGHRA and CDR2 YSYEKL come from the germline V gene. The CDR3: CASRGSGSREQYF. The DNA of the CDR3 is TGCGCCAGCAGGGGAAGCGGGAGTCGGGAGCAGTACTTC.

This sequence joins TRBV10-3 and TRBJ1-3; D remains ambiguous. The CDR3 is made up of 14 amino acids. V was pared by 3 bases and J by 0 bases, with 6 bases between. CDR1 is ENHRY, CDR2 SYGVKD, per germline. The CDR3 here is CAISDTYSGNTIYF. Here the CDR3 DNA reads TGTGCCATCAGTGACACCTACTCTGGAAACACCATATATTTT.

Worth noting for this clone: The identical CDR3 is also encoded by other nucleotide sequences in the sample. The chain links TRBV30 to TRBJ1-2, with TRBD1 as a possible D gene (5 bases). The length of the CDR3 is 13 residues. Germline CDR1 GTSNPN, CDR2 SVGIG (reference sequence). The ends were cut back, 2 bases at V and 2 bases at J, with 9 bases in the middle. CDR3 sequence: CAWSLQGNYGYTF. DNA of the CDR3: TGTGCCTGGAGTCTTCAGGGAAACTATGGCTACACCTTC. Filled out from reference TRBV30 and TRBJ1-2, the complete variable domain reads SQTIHQWPATLVQPVGSPLSLECTVEGTSNPNLYWYRQAAGRGLQLLFYSVGIGQISSEVPQNLSASRPQDRQFILSSKKLLLSDSGFYLCAWSLQGNYGYTFGSGTRLTVV.

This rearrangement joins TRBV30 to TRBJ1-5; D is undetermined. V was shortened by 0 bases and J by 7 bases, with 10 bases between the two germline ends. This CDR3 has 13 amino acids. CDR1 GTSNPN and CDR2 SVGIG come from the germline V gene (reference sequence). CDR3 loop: CAWSVEGNQPQHF. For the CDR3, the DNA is TGTGCCTGGAGTGTGGAAGGGAACCAGCCCCAGCATTTT.

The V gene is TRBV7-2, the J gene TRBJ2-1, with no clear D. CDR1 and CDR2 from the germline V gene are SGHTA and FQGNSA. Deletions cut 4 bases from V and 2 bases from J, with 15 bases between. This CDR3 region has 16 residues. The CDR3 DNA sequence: TGTGCCAGCAGCTCCCAAGGAGCGATGACCTACAATGAGCAGTTCTTC. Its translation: CASSSQGAMTYNEQFF.

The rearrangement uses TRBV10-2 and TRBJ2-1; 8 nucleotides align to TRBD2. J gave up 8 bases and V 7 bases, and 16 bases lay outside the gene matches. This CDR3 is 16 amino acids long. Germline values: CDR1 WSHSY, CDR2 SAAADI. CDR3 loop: CASKLAGSVFFDEQFF. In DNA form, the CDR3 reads TGCGCCAGCAAGCTAGCGGGTAGTGTTTTTTTCGATGAGCAGTTCTTC.

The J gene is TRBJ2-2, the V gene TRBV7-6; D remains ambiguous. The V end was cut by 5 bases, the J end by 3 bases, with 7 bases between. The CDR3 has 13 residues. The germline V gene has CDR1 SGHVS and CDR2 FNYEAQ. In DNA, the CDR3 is TGTGCCAGCAGCGCACAGCACACCGGGGAGCTGTTTTTT. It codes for CASSAQHTGELFF.

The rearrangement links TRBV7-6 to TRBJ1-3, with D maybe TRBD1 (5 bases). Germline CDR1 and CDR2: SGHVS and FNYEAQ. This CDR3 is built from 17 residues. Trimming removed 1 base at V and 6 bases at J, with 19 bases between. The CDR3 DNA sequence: TGTGCCAGCAGCTTAGTTCAGGGCCCAGAAGTGGAAAACACCATATATTTT. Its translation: CASSLVQGPEVENTIYF.

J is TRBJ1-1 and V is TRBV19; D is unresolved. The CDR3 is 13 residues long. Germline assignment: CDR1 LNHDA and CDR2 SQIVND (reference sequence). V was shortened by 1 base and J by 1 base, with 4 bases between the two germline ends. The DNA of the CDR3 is TGTGCCAGTAGTATAGGACAGAACACTGAAGCTTTCTTT. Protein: CASSIGQNTEAFF.

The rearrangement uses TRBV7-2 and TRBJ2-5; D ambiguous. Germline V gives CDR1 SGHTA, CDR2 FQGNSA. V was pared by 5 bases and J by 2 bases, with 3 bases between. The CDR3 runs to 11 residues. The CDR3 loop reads CASSAQETQYF. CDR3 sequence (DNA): TGTGCCAGCAGCGCACAAGAGACCCAGTACTTC.

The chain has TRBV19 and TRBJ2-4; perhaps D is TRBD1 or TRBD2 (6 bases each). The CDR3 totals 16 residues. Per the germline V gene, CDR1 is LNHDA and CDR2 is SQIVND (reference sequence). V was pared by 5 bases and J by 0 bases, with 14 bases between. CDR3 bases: TGTGCCAGTAGTCGGGGGCAGGCCCTAGCCAAAAACATTCAGTACTTC. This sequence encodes CASSRGQALAKNIQYF.

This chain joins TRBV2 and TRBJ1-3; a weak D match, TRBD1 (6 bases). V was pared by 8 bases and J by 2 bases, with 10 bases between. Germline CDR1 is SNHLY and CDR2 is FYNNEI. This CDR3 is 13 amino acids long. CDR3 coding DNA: TGTGCCAGCTCCCGGGACACTGGAAACACCATATATTTT. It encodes CASSRDTGNTIYF.

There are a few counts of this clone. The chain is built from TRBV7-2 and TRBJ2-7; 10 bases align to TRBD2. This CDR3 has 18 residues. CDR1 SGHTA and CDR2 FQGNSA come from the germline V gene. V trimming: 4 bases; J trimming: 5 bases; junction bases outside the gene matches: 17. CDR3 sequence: CASSSLGLDSSGSHEQYF. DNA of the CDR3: TGTGCCAGCAGCTCTCTGGGCCTAGACTCTAGCGGGAGCCACGAGCAGTACTTC.

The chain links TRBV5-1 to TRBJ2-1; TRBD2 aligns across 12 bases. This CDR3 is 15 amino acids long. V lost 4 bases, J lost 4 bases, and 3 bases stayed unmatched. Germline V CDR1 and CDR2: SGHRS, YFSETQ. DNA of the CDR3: TGCGCCAGCAGCATGGGACTAGCGGGTTACAATGAGCAGTTCTTC. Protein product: CASSMGLAGYNEQFF.

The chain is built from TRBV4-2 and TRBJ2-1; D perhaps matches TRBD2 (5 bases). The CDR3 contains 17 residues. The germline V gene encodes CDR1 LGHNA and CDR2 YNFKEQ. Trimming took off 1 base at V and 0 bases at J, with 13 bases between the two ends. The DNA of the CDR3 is TGTGCCAGCAGCCAAGGGTCAGCGGACCTCTCCTACAATGAGCAGTTCTTC. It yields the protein CASSQGSADLSYNEQFF.

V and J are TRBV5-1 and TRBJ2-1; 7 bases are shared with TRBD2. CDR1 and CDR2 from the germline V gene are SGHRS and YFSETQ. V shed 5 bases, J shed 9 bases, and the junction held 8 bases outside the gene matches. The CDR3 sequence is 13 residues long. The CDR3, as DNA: TGCGCCAGCAGATGGGCGGGAGAAGGTGAGCAGTTCTTC. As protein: CASRWAGEGEQFF.

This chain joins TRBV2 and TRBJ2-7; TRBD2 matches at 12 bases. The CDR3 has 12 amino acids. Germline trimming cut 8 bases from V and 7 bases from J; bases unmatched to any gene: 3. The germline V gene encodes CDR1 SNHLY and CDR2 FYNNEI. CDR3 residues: CASGGLAGEQYF. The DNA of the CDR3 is TGTGCCAGCGGAGGACTAGCGGGGGAGCAGTACTTC.

This CDR3 is CASSTQGNSPLHF. Written as DNA, the CDR3 is TGTGCCAGCAGCACACAGGGAAATTCACCCCTCCACTTT. This rearrangement joins TRBV27 to TRBJ1-6; D might be TRBD1 (6 bases). This CDR3 is built from 13 residues. Germline loops: CDR1 MNHEY, CDR2 SMNVEV (reference sequence). Trimming shortened V by 6 bases and J by 7 bases, and 10 bases separated the two germline ends.

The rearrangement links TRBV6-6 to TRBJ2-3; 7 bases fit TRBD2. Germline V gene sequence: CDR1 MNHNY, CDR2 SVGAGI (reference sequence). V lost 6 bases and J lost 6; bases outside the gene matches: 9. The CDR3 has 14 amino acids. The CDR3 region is CASRPLTSSDTQYF. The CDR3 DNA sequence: TGTGCCAGCAGACCCTTGACTAGCTCTGATACGCAGTATTTT.

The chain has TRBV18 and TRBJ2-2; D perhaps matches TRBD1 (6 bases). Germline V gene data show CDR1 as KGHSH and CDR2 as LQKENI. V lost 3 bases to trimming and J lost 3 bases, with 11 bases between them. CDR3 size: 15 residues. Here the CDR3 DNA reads TGTGCCAGCTCACCTCGGACAGAGGACACCGGGGAGCTGTTTTTT. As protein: CASSPRTEDTGELFF.